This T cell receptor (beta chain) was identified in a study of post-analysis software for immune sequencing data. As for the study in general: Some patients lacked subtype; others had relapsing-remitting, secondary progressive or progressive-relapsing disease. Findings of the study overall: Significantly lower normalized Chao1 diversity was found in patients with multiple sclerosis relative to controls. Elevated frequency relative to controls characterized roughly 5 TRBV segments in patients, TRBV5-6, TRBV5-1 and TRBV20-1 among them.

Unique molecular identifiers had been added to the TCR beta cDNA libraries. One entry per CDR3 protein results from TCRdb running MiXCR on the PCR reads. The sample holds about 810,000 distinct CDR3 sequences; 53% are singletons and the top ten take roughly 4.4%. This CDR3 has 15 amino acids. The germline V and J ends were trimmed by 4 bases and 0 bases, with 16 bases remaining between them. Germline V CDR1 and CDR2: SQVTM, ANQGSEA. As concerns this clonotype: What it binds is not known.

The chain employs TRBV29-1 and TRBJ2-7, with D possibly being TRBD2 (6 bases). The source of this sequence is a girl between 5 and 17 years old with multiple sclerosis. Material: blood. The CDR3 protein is CSVAGGSGISYEQYF. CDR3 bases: TGCAGCGTTGCAGGAGGGTCAGGGATCTCCTACGAGCAGTACTTC.